This is a list of T cell receptor beta chains from one sample in a study of blood T cell repertoires in COVID-19. The data were produced by immunoSEQ multiplex PCR, yet TCRdb's version contains in-frame clones alone and is incomplete. The sample includes about 190,000 clones, 88% of them seen just once. Sequenced material: peripheral blood. The receptors originated from a man aged 18 to 29 with active or convalescent COVID-19. Each CDR3 is given with its conserved first and last residue. Fields, in order: D gene, V gene, J gene, clone size, CDR3 length, CDR3 DNA, CDR3 protein. A D gene is named only where the DNA matches it firmly. Clone size is shown for a subset of rows, as once, few, many or a class of expanded clone.

>NA|TRBV5-1|TRBJ1-3|NA|13
TGCGCCAGCAGCTTGGAAGTTGGAGCCCCTAGGTATTTT
CASSLEVGAPRYF
>TRBD1|TRBV6-6|TRBJ1-4|NA|14
TGTGCCAGCAGGCTGACAGGGGGGAATGAAAAACTGTTTTTT
CASRLTGGNEKLFF
>NA|TRBV5-1|TRBJ1-1|NA|14
TGCGCCAGCTTTCGGGGGGATAGGGGAACTGAAGCTTTCTTT
CASFRGDRGTEAFF
>NA|TRBV5-8|TRBJ1-1|once|11
TGTGCCAGCAGCCGGACAGTAGAAGCTTTCTTT
CASSRTVEAFF
>TRBD1|TRBV7-9|TRBJ2-3|NA|14
TGTGCCAGCAGAGGGGGCGCCGGCACAGATACGCAGTATTTT
CASRGGAGTDTQYF
>NA|TRBV2|TRBJ2-3|NA|15
TGTGCCAGCAGTGGAATAGCGTTTGAGACAGATACGCAGTATTTT
CASSGIAFETDTQYF
>TRBD1|TRBV29-1|TRBJ1-5|once|13
TGCAGCGTTGAGGGACCCGGACAGGCGTCCCAGCATTTT
CSVEGPGQASQHF
>NA|TRBV7-2|TRBJ1-5|NA|14
TGTGCCAGCAGCCCGGACAGCTTCTTCGTGCCCCAGCATTTT
CASSPDSFFVPQHF
>TRBD1|TRBV7-9|TRBJ2-1|few|17
TGTGCCAGCAGCTTAGGAGGGCCGGGACAGGGGGCGTATGAGCAGTTCTTC
CASSLGGPGQGAYEQFF
>NA|TRBV29-1|TRBJ2-5|NA|13
TGCAGCGTTGATCTACTCTTGGAAGAGACCCAGTACTTC
CSVDLLLEETQYF
>NA|TRBV12-5|TRBJ1-2|NA|12
TGTGCTAGTGGTATAATCAACTATGGCTACACCTTC
CASGIINYGYTF
>TRBD2|TRBV4-2|TRBJ2-6|once|22
TGTGCCAGCAGCCAAGATCCCAGGACTAGCGGGAGGGCCACATCTGGGGCCAACGTCCTGACTTTC
CASSQDPRTSGRATSGANVLTF
>NA|TRBV21-1|TRBJ1-1|NA|15
TGTGCCAGCAGCGACCGGACAGGGCCCTACACTGAAGCTTTCTTT
CASSDRTGPYTEAFF
>TRBD1|TRBV5-5|TRBJ2-1|NA|15
TGTGCCAGCAGCAAAGAGGGGGCGCTTATCAATGAGCAGTTCTTC
CASSKEGALINEQFF
>NA|TRBV7-9|TRBJ1-5|NA|13
TGTGCCAGCAGCACGACCCAGGGCCAGCCCCAGCATTTT
CASSTTQGQPQHF
>TRBD2|TRBV11-2|TRBJ2-7|NA|16
TGTGCCAGCAGCTTAGGGACTAGCGGGACGGTCTACGAGCAGTACTTC
CASSLGTSGTVYEQYF
>NA|TRBV9|TRBJ2-2|few|15
TGTGCCTCCAGCTTCTCTAGTTCCGTCACCGGGGAGCTGTTTTTT
CASSFSSSVTGELFF
>TRBD2|TRBV7-2|TRBJ2-2|NA|17
TGTGCCAGCAGCATTACTCTAGCGGGAGGGCTCACCGGGGAGCTGTTTTTT
CASSITLAGGLTGELFF
>NA|TRBV7-2|TRBJ1-2|NA|14
TGTGCCAGCAGCCCCCCCCTAGACGGGTATGGCTACACCTTC
CASSPPLDGYGYTF
>TRBD2|TRBV14|TRBJ2-1|NA|14
TGTGCCAGCAGCGAGACTAGCGGCGGCAATGAGCAGTTCTTC
CASSETSGGNEQFF
>NA|TRBV24-1|TRBJ2-1|once|13
TGTGCCACCAGTGGAGGGAACTACAATGAGCAGTTCTTC
CATSGGNYNEQFF
>NA|TRBV28|TRBJ1-5|NA|14
TGTGCCAGCACGAAGTACGGGAGCAATCAGCCCCAGCATTTT
CASTKYGSNQPQHF
>NA|TRBV19|TRBJ2-3|NA|13
TGTGCCAGTAGTATTGCAGGAACAGATACGCAGTATTTT
CASSIAGTDTQYF
>TRBD2|TRBV10-3|TRBJ2-7|once|14
TGTGCCATCATGGCGACTAGCGGGGACTACGAGCAGTACTTC
CAIMATSGDYEQYF
>NA|TRBV9|TRBJ2-7|NA|15
TGTGCCAGCAGCGTAGGAGGAACCGCCGCCTACGAGCAGTACTTC
CASSVGGTAAYEQYF
>NA|TRBV4-1|TRBJ2-2|NA|14
TGCGCCAGCAGCCTCGGGACTTCGGCCGGGGAGCTGTTTTTT
CASSLGTSAGELFF
>NA|TRBV25-1|TRBJ2-5|NA|13
TGTGCCAGCAGTGAACCAGGACAAGAGACCCAGTACTTC
CASSEPGQETQYF
>TRBD2|TRBV4-2|TRBJ2-2|NA|21
TGTGCCAGCAGCCAAGATAAGTCCCCTACTATAGCGGGAGGGCCTACCGGGGAGCTGTTTTTT
CASSQDKSPTIAGGPTGELFF
>NA|TRBV9|TRBJ1-6|NA|15
TGTGCCAGCAGCGTAGGCGGCAGTACTAATTCACCCCTCCACTTT
CASSVGGSTNSPLHF
>TRBD2|TRBV5-1|TRBJ2-2|NA|21
TGCGCCAGCAGCCTACGAAAAGGGACTAGCGGGAGTGAGGGTTTGACCGGGGAGCTGTTTTTT
CASSLRKGTSGSEGLTGELFF
>NA|TRBV6-2/TRBV6-3|TRBJ2-7|NA|12
TGTGCCAGCAGTTACTCGACTTACGAGCAGTACTTC
CASSYSTYEQYF
>TRBD2|TRBV3-1/TRBV3-2|TRBJ2-7|few|14
TGTGCCAGCAGCCAAGATTTTAGCGGGAGGGATCAGTACTTC
CASSQDFSGRDQYF
>NA|TRBV12-3/TRBV12-4|TRBJ1-2|once|13
TGTGCCAGCAGGCCCCGGGGGGCCTATGGCTACACCTTC
CASRPRGAYGYTF
>NA|TRBV7-9|TRBJ1-4|NA|16
TGTGCCAGCAGCTTAGCAGCCAGCGGACCTAATGAAAAACTGTTTTTT
CASSLAASGPNEKLFF
>NA|TRBV5-1|TRBJ1-3|NA|14
TGCGCCAGCAGCATGAGCGTCTCTGGAAACACCATATATTTT
CASSMSVSGNTIYF
>TRBD2|TRBV15|TRBJ2-1|NA|17
TGTGCCACCAGCAGAGATGCCCCAGGGAGGGTCTACAATGAGCAGTTCTTC
CATSRDAPGRVYNEQFF
>TRBD2|TRBV6-4|TRBJ2-1|NA|16
TGTGCCAGCAGCTTTAACCCGGGACTAGCGGGCAATGAGCAGTTCTTC
CASSFNPGLAGNEQFF
>NA|TRBV24-1|TRBJ2-1|NA|17
TGTGCCACCAGTGATTTTGGACAGTCCGAGTCTTACAATGAGCAGTTCTTC
CATSDFGQSESYNEQFF
>TRBD2|TRBV3-1/TRBV3-2|TRBJ2-3|NA|17
TGTGCCAGCAGCCAAGAAGTAAGCGGGGGGGCTGCAGATACGCAGTATTTT
CASSQEVSGGAADTQYF
>TRBD1|TRBV6-1|TRBJ1-6|NA|15
TGTGCCAGCAGTGACGGGACAGGGGTTCGTTCACCCCTCCACTTT
CASSDGTGVRSPLHF
>NA|TRBV5-4|TRBJ1-1|NA|15
TGTGCCAGCAGGGGAGGGGCTGGTCAAGAAACTGAAGCTTTCTTT
CASRGGAGQETEAFF
>TRBD2|TRBV5-4|TRBJ2-1|NA|17
TGTGCCAGCAGACTTGGGACTAGCGGGGGGGTATACAATGAGCAGTTCTTC
CASRLGTSGGVYNEQFF
>TRBD1|TRBV19|TRBJ2-7|once|14
TGTGCCAGTAGTATCGGGACAGACTCCTACGAGCAGTACTTC
CASSIGTDSYEQYF
>NA|TRBV21-1|TRBJ2-7|once|13
TGTGCCAGCAGCAAAGGGTTTCGAGACGAGCAGTACTTC
CASSKGFRDEQYF
>TRBD1|TRBV19|TRBJ2-3|NA|20
TGTGCCAGTAGTATAGTTGGGGAGCCGACAGGGCACAAGGGCACAGATACGCAGTATTTT
CASSIVGEPTGHKGTDTQYF
>NA|TRBV5-1|TRBJ2-7|NA|13
TGCGCCAGCAGCTTGGCCCATTCCTACGAGCAGTACTTC
CASSLAHSYEQYF
>NA|TRBV3-1/TRBV3-2|TRBJ1-1|NA|11
TGTGCCAGCAGCGCCCTAGGTGAAGCTTTCTTT
CASSALGEAFF
>NA|TRBV30|TRBJ1-2|NA|14
TGTGCCTGGAGCCTCGGGGGGAGGTCGTTCGGCTACACCTTC
CAWSLGGRSFGYTF
>TRBD1|TRBV4-1|TRBJ2-1|NA|17
TGCGCCAGCAGCCAAGTACCGGGACAGAAGAACTACAATGAGCAGTTCTTC
CASSQVPGQKNYNEQFF
>TRBD1|TRBV30|TRBJ2-7|NA|14
TGTGCCTGGAATGACAGGGATAGCTCCTACGAGCAGTACTTC
CAWNDRDSSYEQYF
>NA|TRBV19|TRBJ2-3|NA|15
TGTGCCAGTAGTATCCGGAGTCCCGACACAGATACGCAGTATTTT
CASSIRSPDTDTQYF
>TRBD1|TRBV15|TRBJ1-1|NA|16
TGTGCCACCAGTTCTCCTCCCGGGACAGAGTACACTGAAGCTTTCTTT
CATSSPPGTEYTEAFF